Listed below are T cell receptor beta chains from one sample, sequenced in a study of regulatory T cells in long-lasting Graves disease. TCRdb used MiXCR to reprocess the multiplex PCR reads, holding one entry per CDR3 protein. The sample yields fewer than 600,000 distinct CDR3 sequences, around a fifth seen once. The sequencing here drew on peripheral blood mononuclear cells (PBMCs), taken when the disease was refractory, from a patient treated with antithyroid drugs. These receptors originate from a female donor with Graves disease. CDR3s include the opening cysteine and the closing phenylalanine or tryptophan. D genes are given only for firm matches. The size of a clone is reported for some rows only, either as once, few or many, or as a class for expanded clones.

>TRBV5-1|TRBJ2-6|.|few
TGCGCCAGCAGCTTCACCGGGACACCCCCTGGTGGGGCCAACGTCCTGACTTTC
CASSFTGTPPGGANVLTF
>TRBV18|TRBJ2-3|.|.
TGTGCCAGCTCACCACTACCGAACACAGATACGCAGTATTTT
CASSPLPNTDTQYF
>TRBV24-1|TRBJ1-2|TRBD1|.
TGTGCCACGTGGAAGGGACAGGGGCACGGTGACTATGGCTACACCTTC
CATWKGQGHGDYGYTF
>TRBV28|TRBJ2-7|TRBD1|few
TGTGCCAGCAGTGCCGGGACAGGGGGCTGGGAGCAGTACTTC
CASSAGTGGWEQYF
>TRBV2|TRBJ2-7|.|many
TGTGCCAGCAGTGAAGCGCTTCGGTTGGGCGAGCAGTACTTC
CASSEALRLGEQYF
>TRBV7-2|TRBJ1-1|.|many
TGTGCCAGCAGCTCAAGTGGGGGGCCCACTGAAGCTTTCTTT
CASSSSGGPTEAFF
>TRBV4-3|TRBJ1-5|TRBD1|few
TGCGCCAGCAGCCAAGAACAGGGGCATAGCAATCAGCCCCAGCATTTT
CASSQEQGHSNQPQHF
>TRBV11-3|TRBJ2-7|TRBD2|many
TGTGCCAGCAGCTTTCCGAAGGGGGTAGCGGGAGAAGGTGAGCAGTACTTC
CASSFPKGVAGEGEQYF
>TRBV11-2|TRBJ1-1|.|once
TGTGCCAGCAGCTTAGCGGCACAGGGGAACACTGAAGCTTTCTTT
CASSLAAQGNTEAFF
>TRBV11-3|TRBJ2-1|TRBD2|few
TGTGCCAGCAGGCCCTCGGGACTAGCGGACAATGAGCAGTTCTTC
CASRPSGLADNEQFF
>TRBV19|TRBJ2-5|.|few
TGTGCCAGTAGTAAACCCGGGACTTCCCAAGAGACCCAGTACTTC
CASSKPGTSQETQYF
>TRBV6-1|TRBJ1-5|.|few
TGTGCCAGCGTGGACTATAGCAATCAGCCCCAGCATTTT
CASVDYSNQPQHF
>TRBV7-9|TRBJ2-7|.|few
TGTGCCAGCAGCTTAGATCTCGGGAGCGACGAGCAGTACTTC
CASSLDLGSDEQYF
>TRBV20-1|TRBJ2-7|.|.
TGCAGTGCTAGGGGCGACTCAGGTCGGTCGGAGGGCGAGCAGTACTTC
CSARGDSGRSEGEQYF
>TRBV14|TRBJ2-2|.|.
TGTGCCAGCAGCCAACTAGGAAACACCGGGGAGCTGTTTTTT
CASSQLGNTGELFF
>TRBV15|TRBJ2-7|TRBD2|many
TGTGCCACCAGCAGAGTGGGTCCGGGACTAGAATACGAGCAGTACTTC
CATSRVGPGLEYEQYF
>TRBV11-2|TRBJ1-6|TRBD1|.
TGTGCCAGCAGCCCCCTTCAGGGGGCGTTTAATTCACCCCTCCACTTT
CASSPLQGAFNSPLHF
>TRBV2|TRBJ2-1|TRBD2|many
TGTGCCAGCAGTGTGGCGGGAGCGGTCAATGAGCAGTTCTTC
CASSVAGAVNEQFF
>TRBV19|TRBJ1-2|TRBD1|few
TGTGCTAGTAGGGGACAGGGCCTTGATGGCTACACCTTC
CASRGQGLDGYTF
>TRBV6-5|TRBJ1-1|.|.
TGTGCCGGCAGTTATCCAGATACTACTGAAGCTTTCTTT
CAGSYPDTTEAFF
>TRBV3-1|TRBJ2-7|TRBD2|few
TGTGCCAGCAGCCAAGAGGGCGGGAGTTACGAGCAGTACTTC
CASSQEGGSYEQYF
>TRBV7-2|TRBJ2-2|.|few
TGTGCCAGCAGCTTATTGGGGGCGAACACCGGGGAGCTGTTTTTT
CASSLLGANTGELFF
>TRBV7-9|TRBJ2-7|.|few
TGTGCCAGCAGCCCCGGGTTTCCCTACGAGCAGTACTTC
CASSPGFPYEQYF
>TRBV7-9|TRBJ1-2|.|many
TGTGCCAGCAGCTGGCAGGGGACGGAAGGCTACACCTTC
CASSWQGTEGYTF
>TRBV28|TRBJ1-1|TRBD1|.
TGTGCCAGCACCTTGACAGGGTTCACTGAAGCTTTCTTT
CASTLTGFTEAFF
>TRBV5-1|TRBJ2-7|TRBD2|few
TGCGCCAGCAGCTCTCGACTAGCGGGAGATCACGAGCAGTACTTC
CASSSRLAGDHEQYF
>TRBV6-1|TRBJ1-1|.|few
TGTGCCAGCGGTAACAGCGGAGGGAACACTGAAGCTTTCTTT
CASGNSGGNTEAFF
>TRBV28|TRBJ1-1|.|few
TGTGCCAGCAGTCCCCCGCCCGGGCAGGGTGGAGCTTTCTTT
CASSPPPGQGGAFF
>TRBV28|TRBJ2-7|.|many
TGTGCCAGCAGTTTCGTCGGACCCTACGAGCAGTACTTC
CASSFVGPYEQYF
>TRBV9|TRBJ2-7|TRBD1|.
TGTGCCAGCAGCGTGGGGTCAGGGGGCTTGGACGAGCAGTACTTC
CASSVGSGGLDEQYF
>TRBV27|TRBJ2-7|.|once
TGTGCCAGCAGTTCGCCCGACAGGAGAACCTACGAGCAGTACTTC
CASSSPDRRTYEQYF
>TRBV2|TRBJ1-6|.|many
TGTGCCACCTTAACAGGGCCCAATTCACCCCTCCACTTT
CATLTGPNSPLHF
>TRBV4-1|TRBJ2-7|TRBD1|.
TGCGCCAGCAGCGACCGGGACAGGGCCTACGAGCAGTACTTC
CASSDRDRAYEQYF
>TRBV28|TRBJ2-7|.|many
TGTGCCAGCACTACCACCGGGACATCAGTCTACGAGCAGTACTTC
CASTTTGTSVYEQYF
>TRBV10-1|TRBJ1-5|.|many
TGCGCCAGCAGGGATAGAGGCAGGGCAAGGCGCAATCAGCCCCAGCATTTT
CASRDRGRARRNQPQHF
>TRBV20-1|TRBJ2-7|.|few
TGCAGTGCTAGCTCCGGGACACCCTCCTACGAGCAGTACTTC
CSASSGTPSYEQYF
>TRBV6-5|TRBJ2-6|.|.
TGTGCCAGCATCTACTCATTCGGGGGGCTTGCTGGGGCCAACGTCCTGACTTTC
CASIYSFGGLAGANVLTF
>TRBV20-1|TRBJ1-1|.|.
TGCAGTGCTAGAGACTTAGGGGATAGGAACACTGAAGCTTTCTTT
CSARDLGDRNTEAFF
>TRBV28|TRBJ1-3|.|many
TGTGCCAGCAGCCCACCGGACTACTCTGGAAACACCATATATTTT
CASSPPDYSGNTIYF
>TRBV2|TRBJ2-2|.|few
TGTGCCACCCGGAACAAGGATGGGACCACCGGGGAGCTGTTTTTT
CATRNKDGTTGELFF
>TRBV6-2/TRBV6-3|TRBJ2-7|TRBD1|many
TGTGCCAGCAGAGCTCAGGGGGCGTTTTACGAGCAGTACTTC
CASRAQGAFYEQYF
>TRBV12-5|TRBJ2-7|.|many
TGTGCTAGTGGTTTGGTACCCCTCCATCGGCGGGAGCAGTACTTC
CASGLVPLHRREQYF
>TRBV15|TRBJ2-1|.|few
TGTGCCACCAGCAGAGTCCTGGTAGGATCTGAGCAGTTCTTC
CATSRVLVGSEQFF
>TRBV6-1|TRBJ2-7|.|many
TGTGCCAGCAGTACCACGTGGACAGTGACCTACGAGCAGTACTTC
CASSTTWTVTYEQYF
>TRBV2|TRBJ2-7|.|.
TGTGCCAGCAGCGCCTCCGGGACCTTATCCTACGAGCAGTACTTC
CASSASGTLSYEQYF